The 30 T cell receptor beta chains given below trace back to one sample, sequenced in a study of T cell responses to AZD1222 COVID-19 vaccine. Here immunoSEQ multiplex PCR was the method, and the copy in TCRdb shows in-frame clones only, minus some. The sample lists 100,000 to 150,000 clones, around 90% occurring once. This specimen was peripheral blood, taken on day 0 of AZD1222 vaccination. The receptors stem from an adult in good health.

The V call is TRBV6-5, the J call TRBJ2-7; 7 bases are a match to TRBD2. Trimming cost V 5 bases and J 2 bases; bases outside gene matches: 9. The germline gives CDR1 MNHEY, CDR2 SVGAGI. The CDR3 contains 15 residues. The CDR3 region is CASSQTGGLAYEQYF. CDR3 coding DNA: TGTGCCAGCAGTCAGACGGGAGGTCTAGCCTACGAGCAGTACTTC.

The rearrangement joins TRBV6-1 to TRBJ2-7, with 12 positions matching TRBD2. CDR1 and CDR2 (germline): MNHNS, SASEGT. Trimming removed 0 bases from V and 0 bases from J; junction bases left unmatched: 9. The CDR3 is 19 residues long. The CDR3: CASSEALPTSGSYSYEQYF. The CDR3 DNA reads as TGTGCCAGCAGTGAAGCGCTTCCGACTAGCGGGAGCTACTCCTACGAGCAGTACTTC.

The chain employs TRBV27 and TRBJ2-3; 13 bases are a match to TRBD2. This CDR3 region has 16 residues. The germline V gene has CDR1 MNHEY and CDR2 SMNVEV (reference sequence). Unmatched junction bases numbered 3, after V lost 2 bases and J lost 4 bases. The CDR3 spells CASSLLLAGGADTQYF. CDR3 sequence (DNA): TGTGCCAGCAGTTTACTACTAGCGGGAGGGGCAGATACGCAGTATTTT.

As for this clone: This CDR3 is also generated by other DNA sequences in the sample. The chain links TRBV14 to TRBJ2-7; D uncertain. CDR1 is SGHDN and CDR2 is FVKESK in the germline V gene. The CDR3 has 11 amino acids. V lost 3 bases and J 4 bases, leaving 4 bases between the germline ends. CDR3 in amino acids: CASSQSYEQYF. The CDR3 DNA follows: TGTGCCAGCAGCCAGAGTTACGAGCAGTACTTC.

The genes are TRBV12-3 or TRBV12-4 and TRBJ2-7, with 10 bases aligning to TRBD2. V lost 5 bases, J lost 10 bases, and 8 bases stayed unmatched. This CDR3 is built from 13 residues. CDR3 DNA sequence: TGTGCCAGCAGTCCTAGCGGGAGATTCGGACAGTACTTC. Residues: CASSPSGRFGQYF.

CDR3 protein: CASSVYNTGELFF. The CDR3 DNA follows: TGTGCCAGCAGCGTTTATAACACCGGGGAGCTGTTTTTT. The chain recombines TRBV9 with TRBJ2-2; D gene unclear. The length of the CDR3 is 13 residues. V was shortened by 2 bases and J by 2 bases, with 4 bases between the two germline ends. From germline, CDR1 is SGDLS and CDR2 YYNGEE.

The gene calls are TRBV5-4 and TRBJ1-2; 9 bases are a match to TRBD1. V gave up 3 bases and J gave up 5 bases; unmatched junction bases: 11. The CDR3 spans 16 residues. The germline gives CDR1 SGHNT, CDR2 YYREEE (reference sequence). The CDR3 here is CASSWISGQGGYGYTF. The CDR3 coding sequence is TGTGCCAGCAGCTGGATTTCGGGACAGGGAGGATATGGCTACACCTTC.

The chain joins TRBV11-2 to TRBJ2-1; D not resolved. The CDR3 length is 13 residues. The V and J ends lost 5 bases and 9 bases respectively, with 14 bases between them. Germline values: CDR1 SGHAT, CDR2 FQNNGV. DNA of the CDR3: TGTGCCAGCAGCGCATATAAGGAACGTGAGCAGTTCTTC. As protein: CASSAYKEREQFF.

This clone was seen a handful of times. V and J are TRBV29-1 and TRBJ2-1; 9 bases map to TRBD1. The CDR3 is 13 amino acids. J gave up 4 bases and V 4 bases, and 2 bases lay outside the gene matches. Germline CDR1 reads SQVTM; CDR2 reads ANQGSEA. The CDR3 DNA follows: TGCAGCGTTGTGGGGACAGGGTACAATGAGCAGTTCTTC. This sequence encodes CSVVGTGYNEQFF.

In regard to this clone: Other DNA sequences of this sample code for an identical CDR3. The gene calls are TRBV5-1 and TRBJ1-6; 7 nucleotides match TRBD1. The junction had 0 bases not matched to a gene; V was cut back by 0 bases and J by 6 bases. The CDR3 spans 14 residues. Germline CDR1 is SGHRS and CDR2 is YFSETQ. The CDR3 loop reads CASSLGQGNSPLHF. The CDR3 region has the DNA TGCGCCAGCAGCTTGGGACAGGGTAATTCACCCCTCCACTTT. Full variable domain (missing parts from reference TRBV5-1 and TRBJ1-6): KAGVTQTPRYLIKTRGQQVTLSCSPISGHRSVSWYQQTPGQGLQFLFEYFSETQRNKGNFPGRFSGRQFSNSRSEMNVSTLELGDSALYLCASSLGQGNSPLHFGNGTRLTVT.

This clone was seen just once. The chain joins TRBV4-1 to TRBJ2-7, with D possibly matching TRBD2 (5 bases). The CDR3 consists of 18 residues. Germline V CDR1 and CDR2: MGHRA, YSYEKL. Trimming pared 1 base from V and 1 base from J, leaving 20 bases between. CDR3: CASSQGVPSGELSYEQYF. CDR3 nucleotide sequence: TGCGCCAGCAGCCAAGGAGTTCCCAGCGGCGAATTATCCTACGAGCAGTACTTC.

This clone was observed once. The chain employs TRBV5-4 and TRBJ2-3; 8 bases are shared with TRBD2. The ends lost 3 bases at V and 0 bases at J; junction bases unmatched: 6. Looked up from germline, CDR1 is SGHNT and CDR2 is YYREEE (reference sequence). This CDR3 comprises 16 residues. The CDR3 region has the DNA TGTGCCAGCAGCTCGGACTTAGCGGGGAGCACAGATACGCAGTATTTT. It specifies CASSSDLAGSTDTQYF.

The V gene is TRBV6-5, the J gene TRBJ1-1; D perhaps matches TRBD1 (5 bases). Between the trimmed V and J ends, which lost 6 bases and 2 bases, there was a span of 10 bases. Germline-derived CDR1 and CDR2 are MNHEY and SVGAGI. CDR3 length: 13 amino acids. The CDR3: CASSYGQNTEAFF. CDR3 DNA sequence: TGTGCCAGCAGCTACGGACAAAACACTGAAGCTTTCTTT.

The chain employs TRBV5-1 and TRBJ1-1, with a weak D call TRBD1 (5 bases). V lost 0 bases and J lost 4, with 10 bases in between. The CDR3 length is 14 residues. CDR1 is SGHRS, CDR2 YFSETQ, per germline. CDR3 loop: CASSLGGAGTEAFF. CDR3 nucleotide sequence: TGCGCCAGCAGCTTGGGGGGCGCCGGCACTGAAGCTTTCTTT.

The chain joins TRBV19 to TRBJ1-3; D remains unclear. Trimming shortened V by 5 bases and J by 0 bases, and 11 bases separated the two germline ends. This CDR3 contains 15 residues. CDR1 is LNHDA, CDR2 SQIVND, per germline (reference sequence). The CDR3 region has the DNA TGTGCCAGTAGTTTATCAGGATACTCTGGAAACACCATATATTTT. Translated, it gives CASSLSGYSGNTIYF.

The V gene is TRBV9, the J gene TRBJ2-1, with D hard to call. The CDR3 runs to 18 residues. Per the germline V gene, CDR1 is SGDLS and CDR2 is YYNGEE. Trimming stripped 3 bases from V and 3 bases from J, with 22 bases between. CDR3 residues: CASSESQNSLQYYNEQFF. For the CDR3, the DNA is TGTGCCAGCAGCGAAAGCCAGAACTCGCTTCAGTACTACAATGAGCAGTTCTTC.

V usage is TRBV13 and J usage is TRBJ1-2, with 7 nucleotides matching TRBD1. CDR1 is PRHDT and CDR2 is FYEKMQ in the germline V gene (reference sequence). There are 15 residues in the CDR3. Trimming removed 3 bases from V and 1 base from J; junction bases left unmatched: 5. Here the CDR3 DNA reads TGTGCCAGCAGCTTGAAGGGGGCGAGTAACTATGGCTACACCTTC. Translating it yields CASSLKGASNYGYTF.

The chain combines TRBV7-3 with TRBJ2-5, with 7 bases fitting TRBD2. Germline V gene data show CDR1 as SGHTA and CDR2 as FQGTGA. This CDR3 has 14 residues. Losses at the gene ends were 2 bases for V and 0 bases for J; bases not matched to a gene: 0. The CDR3, as DNA: TGTGCCAGCAGCTTAGCGGGGGACCAAGAGACCCAGTACTTC. Translating gives CASSLAGDQETQYF.

The gene calls are TRBV28 and TRBJ1-6, with TRBD1 matching 9 bases. This CDR3 is built from 17 residues. The germline CDR1 and CDR2 sequences are MDHEN and SYDVKM. V trimming: 4 bases; J trimming: 2 bases; junction bases outside the gene matches: 6. This CDR3 is CASSSQGAGTYNSPLHF. The DNA for the CDR3 is TGTGCCAGCAGTTCACAGGGGGCAGGGACCTATAATTCACCCCTCCACTTT.

The V gene is TRBV12-2, the J gene TRBJ1-1; TRBD1, the table's D call, lacks a check against the DNA. TRBV12-2 is noted as a pseudogene. This CDR3 comprises 18 residues. The CDR3 spells CASRSEGYRGGRGSEAFF. CDR3 nucleotide sequence: TGTGCAAGTCGTAGCGAGGGATACAGGGGAGGCCGGGGTAGTGAAGCTTTCTTT.

V gene TRBV27 combines with J gene TRBJ2-3; D remains ambiguous. The CDR3 covers 17 residues. V gave up 0 bases and J gave up 0 bases, with 13 bases separating them. CDR1 MNHEY and CDR2 SMNVEV come from the germline V gene (reference sequence). In DNA form, the CDR3 reads TGTGCCAGCAGTTTATCTGGCGGACGTCCGAGCACAGATACGCAGTATTTT. As protein: CASSLSGGRPSTDTQYF.

This clone came up once. This chain uses TRBV28 with TRBJ2-7; possibly TRBD1 or TRBD2 for D (6 bases each). Looked up from germline, CDR1 is MDHEN and CDR2 is SYDVKM. CDR3 length equals 17 residues. V was pared by 5 bases and J by 1 base, with 21 bases between. The CDR3, as DNA: TGTGCCAGCAGTGCCTATCTCGCGAGGAGGGGGTCCTACGAGCAGTACTTC. Translating it yields CASSAYLARRGSYEQYF.

The chain is built from TRBV27 and TRBJ1-1, with TRBD1 matching over 7 bases. The CDR3 length is 13 residues. Per the germline V gene, CDR1 is MNHEY and CDR2 is SMNVEV (reference sequence). V lost 2 bases and J lost 6; bases outside the gene matches: 3. CDR3 residues: CASSLGQGAEAFF. In nucleotides, the CDR3 is TGTGCCAGCAGTTTAGGGCAGGGGGCTGAAGCTTTCTTT.

This clone was recorded once. The CDR3 region has the DNA TGTGCCAGCAGTCCGGGACTAGGGGACTACGAGCAGTACTTC. It translates to CASSPGLGDYEQYF. The chain couples TRBV27 to TRBJ2-7; 8 bases are a match to TRBD2. This CDR3 contains 14 residues. Per the germline V gene, CDR1 is MNHEY and CDR2 is SMNVEV (reference sequence). With 5 bases clipped from V and 3 bases from J, the junction kept 6 bases outside the gene matches.

J is TRBJ2-1 and V is TRBV3-1 (or the pseudogene TRBV3-2), with a weak D call TRBD1 (5 bases). The CDR3 runs 16 residues. CDR1 and CDR2 from the germline V gene are LGHDT and YNNKEL (reference sequence). Trimming removed 0 bases at V and 0 bases at J, with 9 bases between. CDR3 DNA: TGTGCCAGCAGCCAAGATGGGGCAGGCTCCTACAATGAGCAGTTCTTC. Its protein product is CASSQDGAGSYNEQFF.

This chain joins TRBV10-3 and TRBJ2-2; no clear D gene. Germline V gene data show CDR1 as ENHRY and CDR2 as SYGVKD. V lost 6 bases, J lost 4 bases, and 18 bases lay in between. There are 16 residues in the CDR3. Here the CDR3 reads CAISPGGVGGTGELFF. The CDR3 DNA reads TGTGCCATCAGCCCCGGCGGAGTGGGTGGCACCGGGGAGCTGTTTTTT.

The J gene is TRBJ1-2, the V gene TRBV6-5; tentative D call: TRBD1 (6 bases). Germline CDR1 is MNHEY and CDR2 is SVGAGI. The ends were cut back, 1 base at V and 4 bases at J, with 13 bases in the middle. This CDR3 is 15 amino acids long. The DNA for the CDR3 is TGTGCCAGCAGTTACTTCCCCGGGACATCCTATGGCTACACCTTC. It translates to CASSYFPGTSYGYTF.

The rearrangement joins TRBV6-4 to TRBJ1-5; the D gene is possibly TRBD1 (5 bases). The ends were cut back, 2 bases at V and 10 bases at J, with 15 bases in the middle. The CDR3 is made up of 14 amino acids. CDR1 MRHNA and CDR2 SNTAGT come from the germline V gene. The CDR3 is CASSDGREICPQHF. In DNA form, the CDR3 reads TGTGCCAGCAGTGACGGCAGGGAAATCTGCCCCCAGCATTTT.

This chain uses TRBV11-3 with TRBJ1-3, with TRBD1 matching over 10 bases. There are 15 residues in the CDR3. V lost 4 bases, J lost 1 base, and 1 base stayed unmatched. Germline CDR1 reads SGHNT; CDR2 reads YENEEA. CDR3 loop: CASSWGQGSGNTIYF. The DNA for the CDR3 is TGTGCCAGCAGCTGGGGACAGGGGTCTGGAAACACCATATATTTT.

The rearrangement joins TRBV20-1 to TRBJ1-4; 9 nucleotides match TRBD1. The germline CDR1 and CDR2 sequences are DFQATT and SNEGSKA (reference sequence). The CDR3 runs to 11 residues. The junction had 4 bases not matched to a gene; V was cut back by 3 bases and J by 14 bases. CDR3 coding DNA: TGCAGTGCTAGCGGACAGGGGTGGCTGTTTTTT. Its protein product is CSASGQGWLFF.